The entry that follows covers one TCR beta chain sequence. This sample was taken from a study of CD8 T cells in Susac syndrome. Reverse transcription of about 0.5 to 1 ug RNA used random hexamers. Amplification of TCR beta CDR3 used immunoSEQ multiplex PCR across 54 Vbeta and 13 Jbeta. One entry per CDR3 protein, called by TCRdb with MiXCR from the immunoSEQ multiplex PCR reads. The sample contains around 150,000 distinct CDR3 sequences, about 95% of which appear only once. Sequencing targeted TCR beta in blood CD8+ and CD4+ T cells. In germline, CDR1 is MNHNS, CDR2 SASEGT. The CDR3 length is 17 residues.

The sequenced sample was CD4+ T cells from PBMCs. This sequence originates from a human donor with multiple sclerosis. V gene TRBV6-1 combines with J gene TRBJ2-7; 9 positions match TRBD1. The CDR3 DNA reads TGTGCAGAGCCTCCGGGACAGGGAACCAATAATACGATTCGGCAGTACTTC. Translation: CAEPPGQGTNNTIRQYF.